A selection of T cell receptor beta chains follows, all from one sample in a study of shared clonotypes between healthy human individuals. TCRdb's copy holds only in-frame clones and misses some; the assay was immunoSEQ multiplex PCR. The table lists over a million clones, roughly 96% of them singletons. Source material: naive CD4+ T cells sorted from blood. Receptor source: a man younger than 40 in good health. The CDR3 runs from the conserved cysteine through the conserved F or W. A D gene is named only where the DNA matches it firmly. Some rows mark clone size as missing; the rest say once, few, many or name a class of expanded clone.

>TRBJ2-7|-|TRBV5-5|-
CASSPERHARGRQYF
TGTGCCAGCAGCCCTGAGAGGCACGCACGCGGCAGGCAGTACTTC
>TRBJ2-7|TRBD2|TRBV5-4|-
CASSQVGRVSYEQYF
TGTGCCAGCAGCCAGGTCGGGAGGGTCTCCTACGAGCAGTACTTC
>TRBJ2-5|-|TRBV29-1|once
CSVGWAVGETQYF
TGCAGCGTTGGTTGGGCCGTTGGGGAGACCCAGTACTTC
>TRBJ2-7|TRBD1|TRBV5-1|-
CASSRGQGTYEQYF
TGCGCCAGCAGCAGGGGACAGGGGACCTACGAGCAGTACTTC
>TRBJ2-7|-|TRBV28|-
CASRREWEQYF
TGTGCCAGCAGAAGGGAGTGGGAGCAGTACTTC
>TRBJ2-1|-|TRBV5-6|-
CASSLVPAGEQFF
TGTGCCAGCAGCTTGGTCCCCGCAGGTGAGCAGTTCTTC
>TRBJ2-7|-|TRBV5-1|-
CASSLVGWGQAYEQYF
TGCGCCAGCAGCTTGGTGGGGTGGGGCCAGGCCTACGAGCAGTACTTC
>TRBJ2-1|-|TRBV7-3|-
CASSFSPDSYNEQFF
TGTGCCAGCAGCTTCAGCCCGGACTCCTACAATGAGCAGTTCTTC
>TRBJ2-2|TRBD2|TRBV9|-
CASRPWGGTGELFF
TGTGCCAGCAGACCGTGGGGGGGCACCGGGGAGCTGTTTTTT
>TRBJ2-7|TRBD2|TRBV6-6|-
CASSPGGKAYEQYF
TGTGCCAGCAGTCCGGGAGGGAAGGCCTACGAGCAGTACTTC
>TRBJ2-1|-|TRBV4-3|once
CASSQYITTDDNEQFF
TGCGCCAGCAGCCAATACATAACGACAGACGACAATGAGCAGTTCTTC
>TRBJ2-5|-|TRBV5-1|-
CASSLVREETQYF
TGCGCCAGCAGCTTGGTCCGGGAAGAGACCCAGTACTTC
>TRBJ2-1|TRBD2|TRBV7-7|-
CANLAGGPPPDEQFF
TGTGCCAATCTGGCGGGAGGGCCCCCCCCCGATGAGCAGTTCTTC
>TRBJ2-7|TRBD2|TRBV28|-
CASSFSGRAGEQYF
TGTGCCAGCAGTTTTAGTGGGAGGGCCGGTGAGCAGTACTTC
>TRBJ2-7|-|TRBV4-2|-
CASSQDAGSEQYF
TGTGCCAGCAGCCAAGATGCGGGGTCCGAGCAGTACTTC
>TRBJ1-2|-|TRBV2|-
CASSEQAGGYTF
TGTGCCAGCAGTGAACAGGCTGGGGGCTACACCTTC
>TRBJ1-1|-|TRBV15|-
CATSRGGVRETEAFF
TGTGCCACCAGCAGGGGTGGGGTGAGAGAAACTGAAGCTTTCTTT
>TRBJ2-5|-|TRBV28|once
CASSRGGREETQYF
TGTGCCAGCAGTCGCGGTGGCAGGGAAGAGACCCAGTACTTC